Listed here are 17 T cell receptor beta chains from one sample, sequenced in a study of OX40 agonist ivuxolimab in advanced cancers. Sequencing was performed with immunoSEQ multiplex PCR; in TCRdb, only in-frame clones are kept and a portion is missing. This table holds more than 7,500 clones, around 70% found once. The starting material was CD4+ or CD8+ T cells sorted from blood, obtained in a trial of the OX40 agonist ivuxolimab. All receptors derive from an adult with an advanced solid tumor such as melanoma, head and neck, liver or kidney cancer.

There are a few counts of this clone. V and J are TRBV19 and TRBJ2-1, with 8 bases fitting TRBD2. There are 15 residues in the CDR3. Germline CDR1 and CDR2: LNHDA and SQIVND (reference sequence). J gave up 0 bases and V 7 bases, and 5 bases lay outside the gene matches. The DNA of the CDR3 is TGTGCCAGTACAGAACTAGCGGACTCCTACAATGAGCAGTTCTTC. Translated, it gives CASTELADSYNEQFF. Looking up the rest from reference TRBV19 and TRBJ2-1 gives the full variable domain: DGGITQSPKYLFRKEGQNVTLSCEQNLNHDAMYWYRQDPGQGLRLIYYSQIVNDFQKGDIAEGYSVSREKKESFPLTVTSAQKNPTAFYLCASTELADSYNEQFFGPGTRLTVL.

The rearrangement joins TRBV7-8 to TRBJ2-3; 7 nucleotides align to TRBD2. V lost 1 base and J lost 3; bases outside the gene matches: 7. CDR1 is SGHVS, CDR2 FQNEAQ, per germline. This CDR3 spans 16 amino acids. The CDR3 sequence is CASSLVGSGRTDTQYF. CDR3 DNA sequence: TGTGCCAGCAGCTTAGTCGGTAGCGGGCGGACAGATACGCAGTATTTT.

J is TRBJ2-1 and V is TRBV7-3, with TRBD2 identical over 7 bases. V gave up 3 bases and J gave up 8 bases; unmatched junction bases: 7. Germline CDR1 reads SGHTA; CDR2 reads FQGTGA. CDR3 length: 14 residues. The CDR3 sequence is CASSLVGGFYEQFF. The CDR3 nucleotides are TGTGCCAGCAGCTTGGTCGGGGGGTTCTATGAGCAGTTCTTC.

J is TRBJ2-7 and V is TRBV5-1; D unclear. This CDR3 has 14 amino acids. Germline V lookup: CDR1 SGHRS, CDR2 YFSETQ. The V end was cut by 0 bases, the J end by 7 bases, with 14 bases between. Here the CDR3 reads CASSLDSTTWEQYF. The DNA of the CDR3 is TGCGCCAGCAGCTTGGACAGCACCACCTGGGAGCAGTACTTC. The variable domain in full, with the rest retrieved from reference TRBV5-1 and TRBJ2-7, is KAGVTQTPRYLIKTRGQQVTLSCSPISGHRSVSWYQQTPGQGLQFLFEYFSETQRNKGNFPGRFSGRQFSNSRSEMNVSTLELGDSALYLCASSLDSTTWEQYFGPGTRLTVT.

The chain carries TRBV19 and TRBJ1-1; 9 positions agree with TRBD1. Germline V gives CDR1 LNHDA, CDR2 SQIVND (reference sequence). The CDR3 is made up of 14 amino acids. Trimming at V came to 5 bases and at J to 5 bases, leaving 6 bases not matched to a gene. CDR3 sequence reads: CASSPQGAPTEAFF. Written as DNA, the CDR3 is TGTGCCAGTAGTCCACAGGGGGCGCCGACTGAAGCTTTCTTT. The full variable domain, in which reference TRBV19 and TRBJ1-1 provide the parts outside the CDR3, is DGGITQSPKYLFRKEGQNVTLSCEQNLNHDAMYWYRQDPGQGLRLIYYSQIVNDFQKGDIAEGYSVSREKKESFPLTVTSAQKNPTAFYLCASSPQGAPTEAFFGQGTRLTVV.

The rearrangement links TRBV5-3 to TRBJ2-1; 10 nucleotides line up with TRBD1. TRBV5-3 is assigned to the ORF class and has an uncertain function. The V gene end was trimmed by 4 bases and the J gene end by 4 bases; junction bases not matched to a gene: 5. The length of the CDR3 is 15 residues. CDR3 region: CARSRDRGRYNEQFF. The CDR3 region has the DNA TGTGCCAGAAGCAGGGACAGGGGCAGGTACAATGAGCAGTTCTTC.

This chain links TRBV9 with TRBJ1-1; no reliable D call. Trimming removed 0 bases at V and 2 bases at J, with 14 bases between. Germline CDR1 is SGDLS and CDR2 is YYNGEE. The CDR3 is made up of 16 amino acids. The CDR3, as DNA: TGTGCCAGCAGCGTAGAAGGGTCCCCAAGAAACACTGAAGCTTTCTTT. Translation: CASSVEGSPRNTEAFF.

This clone was recorded many times. The chain carries TRBV23-1 and TRBJ2-1; D is ambiguous. TRBV23-1 is noted as an ORF with a role that remains uncertain. V lost 4 bases and J lost 10, with 11 bases in between. This CDR3 spans 12 amino acids. CDR3 nucleotides: TGCGCCAGCAGTCGAAGGGTCCGGGAGCAGTTCTTC. Its translation: CASSRRVREQFF.

V and J are TRBV6-5 and TRBJ2-3, with D tentatively TRBD2 (5 bases). The CDR3 sequence is 15 residues long. Germline CDR1 and CDR2: MNHEY and SVGAGI. The V and J ends lost 6 bases and 0 bases respectively, with 13 bases between them. The CDR3 DNA reads as TGTGCCAGCAGCCGTAGCGCGACTAGCACAGATACGCAGTATTTT. Translating it yields CASSRSATSTDTQYF.

This clone was counted a few times. The V gene is TRBV4-1, the J gene TRBJ2-7; 7 bases are a match to TRBD2. The trim removed 4 bases at V and 0 bases at J, leaving 9 bases unmatched. CDR1 and CDR2 from the germline V gene are MGHRA and YSYEKL. The CDR3 totals 16 residues. The chain's CDR3 is CASSPSLAEISYEQYF. DNA for the CDR3: TGCGCCAGCAGCCCCAGCCTAGCGGAGATCTCCTACGAGCAGTACTTC.

This clone has a single count. The V call is TRBV28, the J call TRBJ2-7, with D unclear. Germline CDR1 MDHEN, CDR2 SYDVKM. The CDR3 spans 14 residues. Trimming took 6 bases from V and 2 from J, leaving 14 bases between them. The CDR3 here is CASRSPRVAYEQYF. The CDR3 DNA reads TGTGCCAGCAGGTCCCCCCGGGTAGCCTACGAGCAGTACTTC.

This chain joins TRBV20-1 and TRBJ1-2; D remains ambiguous. The V gene's germline CDR1 is DFQATT and CDR2 SNEGSKA (reference sequence). The CDR3 loop spans 9 amino acids. CDR3 coding DNA: TGCAAGCCGGACTATGGCTACACCTTC. Protein: CKPDYGYTF.

This chain links TRBV27 with TRBJ2-7, with a weak D call TRBD1 (5 bases). Trimming removed 8 bases from V and 3 bases from J, with 5 bases in between. Germline loops: CDR1 MNHEY, CDR2 SMNVEV (reference sequence). The CDR3 length is 10 residues. The CDR3 protein is CASGHYEQYF. Written as DNA, the CDR3 is TGTGCCAGCGGACACTACGAGCAGTACTTC.

The J gene is TRBJ2-5, the V gene TRBV18, with a tentative D call TRBD2 (5 bases). Germline values: CDR1 KGHSH, CDR2 LQKENI. Trimming removed 5 bases from V and 4 bases from J, with 11 bases in between. The CDR3 is 13 residues long. DNA of the CDR3: TGTGCCAGCTCAGGTTTTGGAGGAGAGACCCAGTACTTC. Protein product: CASSGFGGETQYF.

The rearrangement links TRBV5-8 to TRBJ1-2; D gene unclear. The CDR3 sequence is 12 residues long. The V gene's germline CDR1 is SGHTS and CDR2 YDEGEE. V shed 5 bases and J shed 5 bases, with 10 bases lying between them. The CDR3 DNA follows: TGTGCCAGCAGTCCCTGGAATTATGGCTACACCTTC. Translated, it gives CASSPWNYGYTF. The full variable domain, rest sourced from reference TRBV5-8 and TRBJ1-2, is EAGVTQSPTHLIKTRGQQATLRCSPISGHTSVYWYQQALGLGLQFLLWYDEGEERNRGNFPPRFSGRQFPNYSSELNVNALELEDSALYLCASSPWNYGYTFGSGTRLTVV.

This clone was observed a few times. The V call is TRBV10-2, the J call TRBJ2-2; no reliable D call. The CDR3 length is 13 residues. Germline assignment: CDR1 WSHSY and CDR2 SAAADI. The V gene lost 6 bases and the J gene lost 4 bases, with 9 bases spanning the gap. The CDR3 reads CASRQGSTGELFF. The CDR3 DNA follows: TGCGCCAGCAGGCAAGGTTCCACCGGGGAGCTGTTTTTT.

The J gene is TRBJ2-1, the V gene TRBV5-1, with 7 positions matching TRBD1. Germline values: CDR1 SGHRS, CDR2 YFSETQ. The CDR3 covers 19 residues. J was trimmed by 5 bases and V by 0 bases; bases with no gene match: 17. In nucleotides, the CDR3 is TGCGCCAGCAGCTTGGGACTGGATCGGACAGGAAGCGAGGACAATGAGCAGTTCTTC. Residues: CASSLGLDRTGSEDNEQFF.